The 7 T cell receptor beta chains below were found in one sample sequenced in a study of graft-versus-host responses after intestinal transplantation. The table came from immunoSEQ multiplex PCR; TCRdb's copy has only in-frame clones and leaves some out. There are more than 9,500 clones in the sample; around 83% occur only once, and approximately 34% lies in the top ten. This specimen was PBMCs, taken about 490 days after intestinal transplant. These receptors were taken from a human patient who received an intestinal transplant, so some T cells may come from the graft donor.

This clone was found a few times. This CDR3 reads CASSEGETDFYGYTF. CDR3 nucleotides: TGTGCCAGCAGTGAAGGAGAGACAGATTTCTATGGCTACACCTTC. The V call is TRBV6-1, the J call TRBJ1-2; D possibly corresponds to TRBD1 (5 bases). CDR1 and CDR2 (germline): MNHNS, SASEGT. This CDR3 contains 15 residues. Trimming stripped 1 base from V and 4 bases from J, with 13 bases between.

V usage is TRBV6-5 and J usage is TRBJ1-2; 8 bases are a match to TRBD1. Germline assignment: CDR1 MNHEY and CDR2 SVGAGI. This CDR3 is 12 amino acids long. V dropped 5 bases and J dropped 7; count of bases not matched to a gene: 3. The CDR3 sequence is CASSQDRGGYTF. CDR3 DNA: TGTGCCAGCAGTCAAGACAGGGGTGGCTACACCTTC.

This clone is termed medium-sized. The V call is TRBV6-5, the J call TRBJ2-7; 9 nucleotides align to TRBD1. From germline, CDR1 is MNHEY and CDR2 SVGAGI. The V and J ends lost 6 bases and 2 bases, in that order; junction bases with no gene match: 5. The length of the CDR3 is 14 residues. In DNA, the CDR3 is TGTGCCAGCAGCCAAGGACAGGGGACCTACGAGCAGTACTTC. Translating gives CASSQGQGTYEQYF.

V gene TRBV28 combines with J gene TRBJ1-2; D is ambiguous. The CDR3 extends over 14 amino acids. Trimming stripped 6 bases from V and 0 bases from J, with 11 bases between. The germline CDR1 and CDR2 sequences are MDHEN and SYDVKM. The CDR3 nucleotides read TGTGCCAGCAGGGGCAGCCCGACTAACTATGGCTACACCTTC. It yields the protein CASRGSPTNYGYTF.

The gene calls are TRBV5-1 and TRBJ1-2; D possibly corresponds to TRBD1 (6 bases). The CDR3 has 13 amino acids. Germline lookup yields CDR1 SGHRS and CDR2 YFSETQ. Trimming left V 4 bases short and J 1 base short, with 8 bases between. The CDR3 DNA is TGCGCCAGCAGCGACAGGTTTAACTATGGCTACACCTTC. Its protein is CASSDRFNYGYTF.

J is TRBJ2-7 and V is TRBV5-6, with D possibly being TRBD1 (5 bases). Trimming pared 3 bases from V and 2 bases from J, leaving 15 bases between. Germline CDR1 reads SGHDT; CDR2 reads YYEEEE. This CDR3 is 15 amino acids long. In DNA, the CDR3 is TGTGCCAGCAGCTCCCCTGACAGATCCCCCTACGAGCAGTACTTC. It translates to CASSSPDRSPYEQYF. Full variable domain (missing parts from reference TRBV5-6 and TRBJ2-7): DAGVTQSPTHLIKTRGQQVTLRCSPKSGHDTVSWYQQALGQGPQFIFQYYEEEERQRGNFPDRFSGHQFPNYSSELNVNALLLGDSALYLCASSSPDRSPYEQYFGPGTRLTVT.

This clone showed up just a few times. The V and J genes are TRBV6-1 and TRBJ2-5; 12 nucleotides match TRBD2. The V gene's germline CDR1 is MNHNS and CDR2 SASEGT. The CDR3 runs 15 residues. The J segment lost 4 bases and the V segment lost 2 bases, leaving 2 bases of the junction unmatched. The CDR3 is CASSELAGGPETQYF. CDR3 in DNA: TGTGCCAGCAGTGAACTAGCGGGGGGGCCAGAGACCCAGTACTTC.